This T cell receptor beta chain comes out of a study of identical twins listed by TCRdb under 2016. As for the study more broadly: To test whether fetal clonotypes persist, this study deep-sequenced TCR alpha and beta repertoires from monozygotic twins, from unrelated adults of various ages, and from cord blood. To rule out contamination, the twin experiments were replicated at different times with different library preparation protocols. Overall results and qualifications from the work: Compared with coincidental sharing between unrelated individuals, an excess of low generation-probability sequences was observed among out-of-frame TCR alpha sequences shared between twins. Excess twin sharing in beta out-of-frame sequences was weaker because fewer shared sequences lowered the signal-to-noise ratio. Zero-insertion analyses could be partly confounded by invariant T cells such as MAIT and iNKT, although diverse VJ usage argued against such confounding for most clonotypes. Because the same donors could not be followed over many years, the conclusions depended on cross-sectional statistical analysis. Fewer insertions were carried by abundant cord blood beta clonotypes, a similar but weaker trend appeared in young adult naive repertoires, and no such trend appeared in memory repertoires. Recombination models systematically underestimated out-of-frame TCR alpha sharing in monozygotic twins but agreed with sharing between unrelated individuals.

Per the germline V gene (reference sequence), SEHNR is the CDR1 and FQNEAQ is the CDR2. V lost 1 base and J lost 2 bases, and the count of bases not matched to a germline gene is 9. The CDR3 runs 18 amino acids, cysteine and phenylalanine included. CDR3 DNA only is kept here, 54 bases in frame from base 1. All donors were healthy Caucasians. Points on this clonotype: It has no known antigen specificity. Base qualities were left out, and no much larger clone turns up one base away.

Libraries were built with 5' RACE. Sequenced on an Illumina HiSeq 2000. Template switching added a universal primer binding site, and the final cDNA carried a unique molecular identifier that allowed TCR cDNA molecules to be counted accurately. Specific primers in the conserved constant-segment region were used to synthesize first-strand cDNA for TCR alpha and beta chains. To control for contamination, each cDNA library was double barcoded with a SMART-Mk sample barcode plus Illumina barcodes. Two successive PCR steps introduced TruSeq adapter sequences along with Illumina sample barcodes. Sequencing of the TCR alpha and beta cDNA libraries was done on the Illumina HiSeq platform using custom primers. Under the source paper's analysis protocol: Raw reads were processed with MiGEC to extract unique molecular identifiers, and MiXCR was used to determine CDR3 positions. For each individual, recombination models were inferred using an EM algorithm with the repgenHMM and IGoR tools. The analysis of shared clonotypes was done with the tcR package in R, with sharing normalized by the product of cloneset sizes. To study raw recombination without the effects of thymic and clonal selection, out-of-frame nonproductive sequences were analyzed. TCRdb reworked the public reads: Q25 trimming with fastp, MiXCR clone assembly, productive beta chains retained. Each CDR3 protein appears once, grouped with its most common genes and DNA. In this record, the V and J calls reflect TCRdb's handling and not the investigators' own analysis. The sample contains some 1,700,000 distinct CDR3 sequences, around 29% of them found a single time. Roughly 0.3% of the sample belongs to the ten largest clones.

Sequenced: cord blood. The source is a newborn girl in good health. The chain is assembled from TRBV7-9 and TRBJ2-3, with 10 junctional bases fitting TRBD2. The bases read TGTGCCAGCAGCTTAGGCCGTGGACTAGCGGAGCCCACAGATACGCAGTATTTT. Its amino acids are CASSLGRGLAEPTDTQYF.